The 32 T cell receptor beta chains in this list originate from one sample, sequenced in a study of identical twins. TCRdb itself ran the 5' RACE reads through MiXCR, one entry per CDR3 protein. Seen here are approximately 630,000 distinct CDR3 sequences, roughly 6.6% observed once, and the top ten hold roughly 1.6%. The data were also submitted as part of a second study, on yellow fever vaccine responses in identical twins.

Sequencing input: PBMCs. These receptors all stem from a woman under 30 in good health.

This clonotype appeared a few times. The gene calls are TRBV12-3 or TRBV12-4 and TRBJ2-7, with 8 bases lining up with TRBD2. Trimming removed 6 bases from V and 6 bases from J; junction bases left unmatched: 7. The CDR3 has 13 residues. The CDR3 nucleotides are TGTGCCAGCAGCGAGACTAGCGTTAGCGAGCAGTACTTC. This encodes CASSETSVSEQYF.

The chain carries TRBV28 and TRBJ2-7, with 8 bases that match TRBD2. Germline CDR1 MDHEN, CDR2 SYDVKM. V was pared by 7 bases and J by 5 bases, with 19 bases of the junction left unmatched. The CDR3 spans 17 residues. This CDR3 reads CASMRAGGGFLGHEQYV. The DNA for the CDR3 is TGTGCCAGCATGCGTGCGGGGGGCGGGTTCCTTGGCCACGAGCAGTACGTC.

This clonotype was seen only a few times. This sequence joins TRBV20-1 and TRBJ2-1, with D possibly being TRBD2 (7 bases). The CDR3 is 15 amino acids. The V and J ends lost 6 bases and 4 bases respectively, with 19 bases between them. Germline values: CDR1 DFQATT, CDR2 SNEGSKA (reference sequence). Here the CDR3 reads CSAPGGRGRYNEQFF. CDR3 in DNA: TGCAGTGCCCCCGGGGGGCGGGGCCGTTACAATGAGCAGTTCTTC.

This clonotype was seen at least ten times. The chain uses TRBV6-6 and TRBJ2-1; 8 bases line up with TRBD1. The CDR3 sequence is 13 residues long. Germline assignment: CDR1 MNHNY and CDR2 SVGAGI (reference sequence). The J segment lost 6 bases and the V segment lost 11 bases, leaving 9 bases of the junction unmatched. The CDR3 loop reads CAVWTGLGNEQFF. CDR3 nucleotide sequence: TGTGCCGTGTGGACAGGGTTAGGCAATGAGCAGTTCTTC.

This clonotype was detected ten times or more. The genes are TRBV12-3 or TRBV12-4 and TRBJ1-2; D gene ambiguous. V was clipped by 4 bases and J by 5 bases, with 5 bases between them. The CDR3 is 11 residues long. The CDR3 here is CASSSFYGYTF. CDR3 in DNA: TGTGCCAGCAGTTCCTTTTATGGCTACACCTTC.

The chain links TRBV6-4 to TRBJ2-3; the match to TRBD1 covers 8 bases. V shed 4 bases, J shed 3 bases, and the junction held 3 bases outside the gene matches. CDR3 size: 14 residues. Germline V gives CDR1 MRHNA, CDR2 SNTAGT. In nucleotides, the CDR3 is TGTGCCAGCAGTGCGACAGGGGTGACAGATACGCAGTATTTT. Protein sequence: CASSATGVTDTQYF.

This clonotype was seen at least ten times. The chain recombines TRBV12-3 or TRBV12-4 with TRBJ2-7; 10 bases align to TRBD2. Trimming at V came to 5 bases and at J to 3 bases, leaving 4 bases not matched to a gene. The CDR3 covers 14 residues. CDR3 coding DNA: TGTGCCAGCAGTCTCACTAGCGGGGACTACGAGCAGTACTTC. It yields the protein CASSLTSGDYEQYF.

This chain links TRBV11-3 with TRBJ2-1; no clear D gene. Per germline, CDR1 SGHNT and CDR2 YENEEA. Trimming shortened V by 1 base and J by 3 bases, and 13 bases separated the two germline ends. The CDR3 covers 16 residues. The chain's CDR3 is CASSLVAATFYNEQFF. CDR3 DNA: TGTGCCAGCAGCTTAGTCGCGGCTACCTTCTACAATGAGCAGTTCTTC. Combining the CDR3 with reference TRBV11-3 and TRBJ2-1 gives the whole variable domain EAGVVQSPRYKIIEKKQPVAFWCNPISGHNTLYWYLQNLGQGPELLIRYENEEAVDDSQLPKDRFSAERLKGVDSTLKIQPAELGDSAVYLCASSLVAATFYNEQFFGPGTRLTVL.

There are a few counts of this clonotype. J is TRBJ2-4 and V is TRBV4-2; 16 bases fit TRBD2. The CDR3 is 20 amino acids. From germline, CDR1 is LGHNA and CDR2 YNFKEQ. V dropped 2 bases and J dropped 5; count of bases not matched to a gene: 12. As DNA, the CDR3 is TGTGCCAGCAGCCAAACCACCGGGACTAGCGGGGGGGAGGTGGAAAACATTCAGTACTTC. Its protein is CASSQTTGTSGGEVENIQYF.

This clonotype occurred a few times. This chain joins TRBV5-1 and TRBJ2-5; 11 bases agree with TRBD2. This CDR3 is 16 amino acids long. Germline V gene data show CDR1 as SGHRS and CDR2 as YFSETQ. Trimming at V came to 4 bases and at J to 5 bases, leaving 10 bases not matched to a gene. CDR3 loop: CASSGTLAGGVETQYF. CDR3 DNA sequence: TGCGCCAGCAGCGGCACTCTAGCGGGAGGTGTGGAGACCCAGTACTTC.

This clonotype was seen a few times. The V and J genes are TRBV28 and TRBJ2-7, with 10 bases matching TRBD2. The V gene's germline CDR1 is MDHEN and CDR2 SYDVKM. This CDR3 contains 18 residues. The junction had 12 bases not matched to a gene; V was cut back by 3 bases and J by 1 base. As DNA, the CDR3 is TGTGCCAGCAGTTTCCCGACTAGCGGGTGGTATGGGTCCTACGAGCAGTACTTC. It codes for CASSFPTSGWYGSYEQYF.

This clonotype has only a few counts. This chain links TRBV5-1 with TRBJ2-4, with 12 bases matching TRBD1. CDR3 size: 16 residues. Trimming at V came to 4 bases and at J to 7 bases, leaving 9 bases not matched to a gene. CDR1 SGHRS and CDR2 YFSETQ come from the germline V gene. In DNA, the CDR3 is TGCGCCAGCAGCGCCCAGGGACAGGGGGCTCGTAACATTCAGTACTTC. This gives the protein CASSAQGQGARNIQYF.

The table lists this clonotype with a few counts. The genes are TRBV6-5 and TRBJ1-2, with TRBD1 as a possible D gene (5 bases). V was trimmed by 2 bases and J by 4 bases, leaving 8 bases between them. The V gene's germline CDR1 is MNHEY and CDR2 SVGAGI. The CDR3 runs 13 residues. CDR3 protein: CASSYKTAYGYTF. DNA of the CDR3: TGTGCCAGCAGTTACAAGACAGCCTATGGCTACACCTTC.

This chain connects TRBV5-1 to TRBJ1-1; D is undetermined. The germline V and J ends were trimmed by 0 bases and 7 bases, with 13 bases remaining between them. The CDR3 has 14 amino acids. The germline gives CDR1 SGHRS, CDR2 YFSETQ. The CDR3 bases are TGCGCCAGCAGCTTGGCCGATGGCAGCTATGAAGCTTTCTTT. Residues: CASSLADGSYEAFF.

This clonotype was detected many times. This chain links TRBV5-1 with TRBJ2-7, with unresolved D. V was pared by 2 bases and J by 3 bases, with 9 bases between. The CDR3 spans 13 residues. From germline, CDR1 is SGHRS and CDR2 YFSETQ. CDR3 loop: CASSFGLDYEQYF. The CDR3 DNA sequence: TGCGCCAGCAGCTTCGGGCTGGACTACGAGCAGTACTTC.

This clonotype was seen a few times. The genes are TRBV21-1 and TRBJ2-3; TRBD1 is the table's D call and was not checked against the DNA. TRBV21-1 is a recognized pseudogene. The length of the CDR3 is 16 residues. The CDR3, as DNA: TGTGCCAGCAGCGGCGAAAAGCGGGGCGGGGAGGATACGCAGTATTTT. This gives the protein CASSGEKRGGEDTQYF.

The J gene is TRBJ2-6, the V gene TRBV27, with TRBD1 identical over 9 bases. The ends lost 6 bases at V and 0 bases at J; junction bases unmatched: 12. From germline, CDR1 is MNHEY and CDR2 SMNVEV (reference sequence). The CDR3 is made up of 19 amino acids. The DNA of the CDR3 is TGTGCCAGCAGCGTAATCCCGGGACAGGGCCTCTCTGGGGCCAACGTCCTGACTTTC. Encoded protein: CASSVIPGQGLSGANVLTF.

In this sample, this clonotype turned up a few times. The chain has TRBV12-3 or TRBV12-4 and TRBJ2-7, with D tentatively TRBD1 (5 bases). Trimming removed 1 base from V and 6 bases from J, with 16 bases in between. This CDR3 region has 15 residues. Here the CDR3 DNA reads TGTGCCAGCAGTTTAGTGGCAGGGTCGGGTGGCGAGCAGTACTTC. This encodes CASSLVAGSGGEQYF.

The V call is TRBV27, the J call TRBJ1-2; no firm D call. V gave up 3 bases and J gave up 4 bases, with 9 bases separating them. CDR3 length: 13 amino acids. Germline CDR1 reads MNHEY; CDR2 reads SMNVEV (reference sequence). The CDR3 nucleotides read TGTGCCAGCAGTTTCGGACGGGGCTATGGCTACACCTTC. Amino acids: CASSFGRGYGYTF.

Only a few counts were recorded for this clonotype. The chain employs TRBV5-5 and TRBJ2-3, with 11 bases lining up with TRBD2. The V gene end was trimmed by 0 bases and the J gene end by 2 bases; junction bases not matched to a gene: 2. CDR1 is SGHKS and CDR2 is YYEKEE in the germline V gene (reference sequence). The CDR3 is made up of 16 amino acids. The DNA for the CDR3 is TGTGCCAGCAGCTTGGGTAGCGGGGGGGTCACAGATACGCAGTATTTT. It yields the protein CASSLGSGGVTDTQYF.

The chain carries TRBV2 and TRBJ2-3; D ambiguous. V lost 10 bases to trimming and J lost 5 bases, with 13 bases between them. CDR3 length: 12 amino acids. Per the germline V gene, CDR1 is SNHLY and CDR2 is FYNNEI. The CDR3 DNA sequence: TGTGCCACCCCGAGTGGTAGAGATACGCAGTATTTT. Protein: CATPSGRDTQYF.

This chain joins TRBV12-3 or TRBV12-4 and TRBJ2-5; 14 positions agree with TRBD2. With V trimmed by 7 bases and J by 5 bases, 6 bases remained unmatched. The CDR3 runs 15 residues. CDR3 in amino acids: CASTRTSGRPETQYF. As DNA, the CDR3 is TGTGCCAGCACCAGGACTAGCGGGAGGCCTGAGACCCAGTACTTC.

This clonotype turned up a few times. The chain recombines TRBV10-3 with TRBJ2-1; 8 bases are a match to TRBD1. The CDR3 sequence is 13 residues long. Germline V gene lookup returns CDR1 ENHRY and CDR2 SYGVKD. Trimming at V came to 6 bases and at J to 8 bases, leaving 6 bases not matched to a gene. CDR3 DNA sequence: TGTGCCATCAGCCTGACAGGGGTGGATGAGCAGTTCTTC. This encodes CAISLTGVDEQFF.

Only a few counts were recorded for this clonotype. The V and J genes are TRBV11-2 and TRBJ2-3, with TRBD2 identical over 8 bases. CDR3 length: 17 amino acids. CDR1 SGHAT and CDR2 FQNNGV come from the germline V gene. V shed 0 bases, J shed 0 bases, and the junction held 5 bases outside the gene matches. The CDR3 DNA reads TGTGCCAGCAGCTTAGAGGCTAGCGGGCCCAGCACAGATACGCAGTATTTT. The encoded protein is CASSLEASGPSTDTQYF.

J is TRBJ2-7 and V is TRBV20-1; 13 bases match TRBD2. Germline CDR1 DFQATT, CDR2 SNEGSKA (reference sequence). There are 14 residues in the CDR3. Trimming at V came to 1 base and at J to 3 bases, leaving 0 bases not matched to a gene. The CDR3, as DNA: TGCAGTGCTAGAGGACTAGCGGGGGGCTACGAGCAGTACGTC. This sequence encodes CSARGLAGGYEQYV.

The chain is built from TRBV10-1 and TRBJ2-7; D gene unclear. Germline loops: CDR1 WNHNN, CDR2 SYGVQD (reference sequence). The length of the CDR3 is 16 residues. The V end was cut by 0 bases, the J end by 2 bases, with 14 bases between. The CDR3 nucleotides read TGCGCCAGCAGTGAGTCTTGGGCCCTCAACCCCTACGAGCAGTACTTC. This codes for CASSESWALNPYEQYF.

This clonotype was counted only a few times. The V and J genes are TRBV28 and TRBJ2-1; D uncertain. Germline V gene data show CDR1 as MDHEN and CDR2 as SYDVKM. The length of the CDR3 is 12 residues. V lost 2 bases, J lost 10 bases, and 9 bases lay in between. CDR3 sequence reads: CASSLESREQFF. DNA of the CDR3: TGTGCCAGCAGTTTAGAGAGTCGGGAGCAGTTCTTC.

This clonotype was seen a few times. V gene TRBV24-1 combines with J gene TRBJ2-3, with D uncertain. Germline-derived CDR1 and CDR2 are KGHDR and SFDVKD. The CDR3 has 11 amino acids. Trimming removed 10 bases at V and 3 bases at J, with 7 bases between. CDR3 bases: TGTGCCACTGGACGAACAGATACGCAGTATTTT. As protein: CATGRTDTQYF.

This clonotype came up a few times. V and J are TRBV25-1 and TRBJ2-3; TRBD2 agrees at 15 bases. V shed 4 bases and J 6 bases; nucleotides not matched to a gene: 5. The CDR3 contains 16 residues. The germline V gene has CDR1 MGHDK and CDR2 SYGVNS. The DNA for the CDR3 is TGTGCCAGCAGTGGAGGACTAGCGGGGGGGAGGGATACGCAGTATTTT. Protein sequence: CASSGGLAGGRDTQYF.

This clonotype was detected ten times or more. This chain links TRBV12-3 or TRBV12-4 with TRBJ1-5; tentative D call: TRBD1 (5 bases). V was cut by 2 bases and J by 11 bases, with 19 bases left in between. The CDR3 covers 15 residues. CDR3 protein: CASSLRGEGRGSQHF. CDR3 bases: TGTGCCAGCAGTTTAAGGGGCGAGGGCCGGGGGTCCCAGCATTTT.

Many counts were recorded for this clonotype. This rearrangement joins TRBV7-6 to TRBJ2-1; 13 bases are shared with TRBD2. Germline V gene sequence: CDR1 SGHVS, CDR2 FNYEAQ. Trimming took 5 bases from V and 8 from J; bases not matched to a gene: 6. CDR3 length: 15 residues. In DNA, the CDR3 is TGTGCCAGCAGCCTCGGACTAGCGGGAGTCGATGAGCAGTTCTTC. This gives the protein CASSLGLAGVDEQFF.

In this sample, this clonotype turned up many times. The chain employs TRBV29-1 and TRBJ2-7; 8 nucleotides match TRBD2. Trimming at V came to 7 bases and at J to 4 bases, leaving 18 bases not matched to a gene. CDR1 and CDR2 from the germline V gene are SQVTM and ANQGSEA. The CDR3 length is 16 residues. The CDR3 is CSASQGLETDVYEQYV. As DNA, the CDR3 is TGCAGCGCGTCTCAGGGACTAGAAACCGACGTGTACGAGCAGTACGTC.